This is a list of T cell receptor beta chains from one sample in a study of blood T cells in healthy people across ages. One entry per CDR3 protein results from TCRdb running MiXCR on the 5' RACE reads. The sample has 1.5 million to 2 million distinct CDR3 sequences, roughly two fifths seen once. Sequencing was performed on blood. Source of these receptors: a human donor in good health. Each CDR3 is given with its conserved first and last residue. A D gene is named only where the DNA matches it firmly. Some rows mark clone size as missing; the rest say once, few, many or name a class of expanded clone.

>NA|TRBJ2-3|TRBV24-1|NA
TGTGCCACCAGTGATTCTAGCGCAAGAACAACAGATACGCAGTATTTT
CATSDSSARTTDTQYF
>NA|TRBJ2-4|TRBV5-4|NA
TGTGCCAGCAGCTCCCAGAACAGAAACATTCAGTACTTC
CASSSQNRNIQYF
>TRBD2|TRBJ2-5|TRBV5-4|NA
TGTGCCAGCAGCTTTTTGAAAGTTGGCTCTAGCGGGGGCCCAAGAGGGACCCAGTACTTC
CASSFLKVGSSGGPRGTQYF
>TRBD1|TRBJ1-1|TRBV6-5|NA
TGTGCCAGCAGTTATCGCAGGGGGAGACCTGAAGCTTTCTTT
CASSYRRGRPEAFF
>NA|TRBJ2-7|TRBV6-1|NA
TGTGCCAGCAGTGAACCCGGAGTAGTGGCCTACGAGCAGTACTTC
CASSEPGVVAYEQYF
>NA|TRBJ2-5|TRBV12-3/TRBV12-4|many
TGTGCCAGTAGTCGGGATCAACAAGAGACCCAGTACTTC
CASSRDQQETQYF
>NA|TRBJ2-5|TRBV29-1|many
TGCAGCGTTGGGGCAGGGACTGATGAGACCCAGTACTTC
CSVGAGTDETQYF
>NA|TRBJ1-4|TRBV4-1|few
TGCGCCAGCGCGGCTTTTACTAATGAAAAACTGTTTTTT
CASAAFTNEKLFF
>TRBD1|TRBJ1-4|TRBV20-1|NA
TGCAGTGCCCAGGGGGCAACTAATGAAAAACTGTTTTTT
CSAQGATNEKLFF
>TRBD1|TRBJ2-7|TRBV28|few
TGTGCCAGCAGTTTTACGACAGGGGGCTTCTACGAGCAGTACTTC
CASSFTTGGFYEQYF
>TRBD2|TRBJ2-3|TRBV5-1|few
TGCGCCAGCAAACTGGCTAGCGGAAGCACAGATACGCAGTATTTT
CASKLASGSTDTQYF
>TRBD2|TRBJ2-7|TRBV29-1|NA
TGCAGCGTTGGGGAGGGCCCCTACGAGCAGTACTTC
CSVGEGPYEQYF
>NA|TRBJ2-7|TRBV7-7|NA
TGTGCCAGCAGCTTAGGACCGGGACCCGATTACGAGCAGTACTTC
CASSLGPGPDYEQYF
>NA|TRBJ1-6|TRBV6-6|NA
TGTGCCAGCACGGACCTTTGGGAACCCCTCCACTTT
CASTDLWEPLHF